The T cell receptor (beta chain) described here comes from a study of cytomegalovirus exposure and HLA in healthy donors. Study-wide results and caveats: Later work found that TCR association rates differed between HLA loci; DRB1 had the most and HLA-C the fewest.

A note on this clone: Its antigen remains unknown.

PCR involved 60 Vbeta and 13 Jbeta primers. Assay: immunoSEQ multiplex PCR; the TCRdb copy retains only in-frame clones and omits some. The table shows 100,000 or so clones, with roughly two thirds occurring only once. Likely unrecorded immune exposures existed in these nominally healthy donors. CDR1 is SGHKS and CDR2 is YYEKEE in the germline V gene (reference sequence). The CDR3 has 20 residues. V lost 0 bases to trimming and J lost 2 bases; unmatched junction nucleotides: 10. The material sequenced was PBMCs. The sequence was collected from a man in his thirties or forties in good health and CMV-seronegative. The genes are TRBV5-5 and TRBJ2-3, with 15 nucleotides matching TRBD2. In nucleotides, the CDR3 is TGTGCCAGCAGCTTGGCCCCCCTCGGACTAGCGGGAGGGGACACAGATACGCAGTATTTT. This gives the protein CASSLAPLGLAGGDTDTQYF.